This is a list of T cell receptor beta chains from one sample in a study of beta chain features in type 1 diabetes. Some clones are missing from TCRdb's copy, which holds only in-frame ones; the method was immunoSEQ multiplex PCR. Of some 240,000 clones listed, roughly 16% were seen once; the top ten hold about 0.092%. What was sequenced was naive CD4+ T cells from blood. All receptors come from a man younger than 40 with type 1 diabetes. Both conserved end residues are part of each CDR3. A D gene is named only where the DNA matches it firmly. Rows give clone size only sometimes, using once, few, many, or a class for an expanded clone.

j_call d_call clone_size v_call cdr3_nt cdr3_aa
TRBJ2-1 TRBD1 - TRBV28 TGTGCCAGCAGTTCATATGACAGGGTCGTAAATGAGCAGTTCTTC CASSSYDRVVNEQFF
TRBJ2-1 TRBD1 few TRBV14 TGTGCCAGCAGCTTCGGGACAGGGGTTTACAATGAGCAGTTCTTC CASSFGTGVYNEQFF
TRBJ1-2 - - TRBV2 TGTGCCAGCAGTGAAGACTCAGGTGGCTACACCTTC CASSEDSGGYTF
TRBJ1-4 - - TRBV9 TGTGCCAGCAGCGTAGATCTGACAGACAAGAAACTGTTTTTT CASSVDLTDKKLFF
TRBJ2-6 - - TRBV30 TGTGCCTGGGGGGATTACTCTGGGGCCAACGTCCTGACTTTC CAWGDYSGANVLTF
TRBJ2-3 TRBD1 few TRBV27 TGTGCCAGCAGCCACAGGGGCCAGAGGACAGATACGCAGTATTTT CASSHRGQRTDTQYF
TRBJ2-7 - few TRBV7-2 TGTGCCAGCAGCCAAAGTGCCTACGAGCAGTACTTC CASSQSAYEQYF
TRBJ2-7 - few TRBV14 TGTGCCAGCAGCGGGCAGGATTTCTACGAGCAGTACTTC CASSGQDFYEQYF
TRBJ2-3 TRBD2 - TRBV10-3 TGTGCCATCAGAGGGACTAGCGGGAGCTCTGATACGCAGTATTTT CAIRGTSGSSDTQYF
TRBJ2-2 - - TRBV7-8 TGTGCCAGCAGCTTAGCGCCTCGGACCGGGGAGCTGTTTTTT CASSLAPRTGELFF
TRBJ2-7 - few TRBV4-1 TGCGCCAGCAGCCAAGATCTGAACAGGGCCTACGAGCAGTACTTC CASSQDLNRAYEQYF